This is a list of T cell receptor beta chains from one sample in a study of blood T cell repertoires in COVID-19. Using immunoSEQ multiplex PCR, the repertoire was profiled, and TCRdb retains in-frame clones only, with some absent. The sample shows about 190,000 clones, 90% of them seen only once. The sequenced sample consisted of peripheral blood. Receptor source: a middle-aged man with acute or convalescent COVID-19. Each CDR3 is given with its conserved first and last residue. A D gene is named only where the DNA matches it firmly. A row's size may be missing; if present it is once, few, many or a size class.

TRBD1	TRBV10-2	TRBJ2-3	NA	CASRRGGAGDTQYF	TGCGCCAGCAGGAGAGGGGGCGCGGGAGATACGCAGTATTTT
TRBD2	TRBV4-1	TRBJ2-2	NA	CASSQVKTSVNTGELFF	TGCGCCAGCAGCCAAGTAAAGACTAGCGTGAACACCGGGGAGCTGTTTTTT
TRBD1	TRBV4-3	TRBJ2-2	once	CASSQDAGGLRTGELFF	TGCGCCAGCAGCCAAGATGCAGGGGGCTTGAGGACCGGGGAGCTGTTTTTT
TRBD2	TRBV27	TRBJ2-1	NA	CASSSGLASYNEQFF	TGTGCCAGCAGTTCCGGACTAGCCTCCTACAATGAGCAGTTCTTC
TRBD2	TRBV6-2/TRBV6-3	TRBJ2-7	NA	CASSYKRTSGKEASYEQYF	TGTGCCAGCAGTTATAAACGGACTAGCGGGAAAGAGGCTTCCTACGAGCAGTACTTC
TRBD2	TRBV11-2	TRBJ2-5	NA	CASSFSVREGGETQYF	TGTGCCAGCAGCTTTAGCGTCAGGGAGGGCGGGGAGACCCAGTACTTC
NA	TRBV2	TRBJ2-1	NA	CASSSYNEQFF	TGTGCCAGCAGCAGCTACAATGAGCAGTTCTTC
TRBD2	TRBV7-6	TRBJ2-1	NA	CASSLVGGLAGVRSEQFF	TGTGCCAGCAGCTTAGTCGGGGGGCTAGCGGGGGTAAGGAGTGAGCAGTTCTTC
NA	TRBV3-1/TRBV3-2	TRBJ1-1	once	CASSLGQSTEAFF	TGTGCCAGCAGCCTCGGACAGAGCACTGAAGCTTTCTTT
NA	TRBV24-1	TRBJ2-1	NA	CATSPPTGNNEQFF	TGTGCCACCAGTCCCCCGACAGGTAACAATGAGCAGTTCTTC
TRBD1	TRBV28	TRBJ2-6	NA	CASRTGAGANVLTF	TGTGCCAGCAGGACAGGGGCTGGGGCCAACGTCCTGACTTTC
TRBD2	TRBV28	TRBJ2-7	NA	CASHPDPGLAGQQYF	TGTGCCAGCCACCCCGACCCGGGACTAGCGGGGCAGCAGTACTTC
NA	TRBV7-2	TRBJ1-5	NA	CASSSLQGLGNQPQHF	TGTGCCAGCAGCTCCCTACAGGGTTTGGGCAATCAGCCCCAGCATTTT
TRBD1	TRBV18	TRBJ1-1	NA	CASSPRQGEGTEAFF	TGTGCCAGCTCACCTCGACAGGGAGAGGGCACTGAAGCTTTCTTT
TRBD1	TRBV28	TRBJ2-5	NA	CASSHSTTGGQETQYF	TGTGCCAGCAGTCACTCCACGACAGGGGGCCAAGAGACCCAGTACTTC
TRBD2	TRBV6-6	TRBJ2-2	few	CASSSRSGVNTGELFF	TGTGCCAGCAGCTCCCGAAGCGGGGTGAACACCGGGGAGCTGTTTTTT
TRBD2	TRBV27	TRBJ2-2	NA	CASSHPLASGELFF	TGTGCCAGCAGTCACCCACTAGCGTCCGGGGAGCTGTTTTTT
TRBD1	TRBV2	TRBJ1-5	NA	CASSVRQGGQPQHF	TGTGCCAGCAGTGTACGACAGGGTGGGCAGCCCCAGCATTTT
NA	TRBV12-3/TRBV12-4	TRBJ2-2	NA	CASSLPPIGELFF	TGTGCCAGCAGCCTACCGCCGATCGGGGAGCTGTTTTTT
NA	TRBV19	TRBJ2-1	NA	CASETGIGVYNEQFF	TGTGCCAGCGAAACAGGGATTGGGGTCTACAATGAGCAGTTCTTC
TRBD2	TRBV29-1	TRBJ2-1	NA	CSVGTSGSSGDEQFF	TGCAGCGTCGGGACTAGCGGGAGTTCCGGGGATGAGCAGTTCTTC
NA	TRBV19	TRBJ1-2	few	CASSIGPGATDYGYTF	TGTGCCAGTAGTATTGGCCCAGGGGCTACGGACTATGGCTACACCTTC